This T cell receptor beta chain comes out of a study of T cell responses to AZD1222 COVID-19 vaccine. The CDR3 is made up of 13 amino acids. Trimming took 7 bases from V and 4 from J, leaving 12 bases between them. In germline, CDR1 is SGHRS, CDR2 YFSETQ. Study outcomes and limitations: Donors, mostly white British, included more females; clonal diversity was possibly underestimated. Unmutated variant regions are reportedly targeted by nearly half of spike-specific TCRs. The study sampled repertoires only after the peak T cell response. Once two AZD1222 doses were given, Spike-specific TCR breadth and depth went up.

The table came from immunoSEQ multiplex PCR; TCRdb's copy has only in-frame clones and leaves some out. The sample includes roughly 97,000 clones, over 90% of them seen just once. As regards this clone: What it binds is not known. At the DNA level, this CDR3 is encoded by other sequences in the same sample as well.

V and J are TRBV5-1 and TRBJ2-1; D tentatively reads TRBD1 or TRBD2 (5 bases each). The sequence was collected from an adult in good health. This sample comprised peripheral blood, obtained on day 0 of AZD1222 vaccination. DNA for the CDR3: TGCGCCAGCTCCCTTGGGGGTTACAATGAGCAGTTCTTC. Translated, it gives CASSLGGYNEQFF.